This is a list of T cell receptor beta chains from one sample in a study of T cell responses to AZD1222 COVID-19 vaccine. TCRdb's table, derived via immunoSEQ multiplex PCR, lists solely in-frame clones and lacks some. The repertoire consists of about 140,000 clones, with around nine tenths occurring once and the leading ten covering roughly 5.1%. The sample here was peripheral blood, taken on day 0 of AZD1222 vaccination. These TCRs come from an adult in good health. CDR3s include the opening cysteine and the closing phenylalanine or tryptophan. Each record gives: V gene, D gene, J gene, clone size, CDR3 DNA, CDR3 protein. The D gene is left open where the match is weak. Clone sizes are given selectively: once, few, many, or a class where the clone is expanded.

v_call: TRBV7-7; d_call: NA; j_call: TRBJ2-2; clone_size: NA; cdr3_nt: TGTGCTAGCAGCCCCATCTACGGGGAGCTGTTTTTT; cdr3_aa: CASSPIYGELFF
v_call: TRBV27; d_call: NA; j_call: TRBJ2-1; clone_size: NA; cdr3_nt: TGTGCCAGCAGTCCCCGGCACAAGAGGTTGCCTGAGCAGTTCTTC; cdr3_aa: CASSPRHKRLPEQFF
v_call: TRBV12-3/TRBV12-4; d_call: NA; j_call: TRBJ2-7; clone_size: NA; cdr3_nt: TGTGCCAGCAGTTTTATGAACTCCTACGAGCAGTACTTC; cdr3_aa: CASSFMNSYEQYF
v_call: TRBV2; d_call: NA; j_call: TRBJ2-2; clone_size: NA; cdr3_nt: TGTGCCATTGGAACAACGAACACCGGGGAGCTGTTTTTT; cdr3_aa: CAIGTTNTGELFF
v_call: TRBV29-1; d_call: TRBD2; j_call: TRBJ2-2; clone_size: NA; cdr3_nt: TGCAGCGTTGAGGGCCGTGGGGCTAGCGGGGACACGAACACCGGGGAGCTGTTTTTT; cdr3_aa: CSVEGRGASGDTNTGELFF
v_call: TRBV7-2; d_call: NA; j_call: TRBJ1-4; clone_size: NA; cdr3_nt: TGTGCCAGCAGCTTAACGTCGCCTAATGAAAAACTGTTTTTT; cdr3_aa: CASSLTSPNEKLFF
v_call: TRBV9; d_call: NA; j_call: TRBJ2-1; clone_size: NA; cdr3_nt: TGTGCCAGCAGCCTACTAGTCTACAATGAGCAGTTCTTC; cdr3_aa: CASSLLVYNEQFF
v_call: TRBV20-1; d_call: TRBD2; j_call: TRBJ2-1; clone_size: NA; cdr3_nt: TGCAGTGCTAGTACTAGCGGCCTTAGCTCCTACAATGAGCAGTTCTTC; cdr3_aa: CSASTSGLSSYNEQFF
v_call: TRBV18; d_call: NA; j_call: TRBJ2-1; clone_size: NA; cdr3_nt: TGTGCCAGCTCCTCGAGGTCCGGACACTTGAGCTCCTACAATGAGCAGTTCTTC; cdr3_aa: CASSSRSGHLSSYNEQFF
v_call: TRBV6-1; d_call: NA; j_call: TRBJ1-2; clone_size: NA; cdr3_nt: TGTGCCAGCACTGAACAGGAAGGAAACTATGGCTACACCTTC; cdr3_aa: CASTEQEGNYGYTF
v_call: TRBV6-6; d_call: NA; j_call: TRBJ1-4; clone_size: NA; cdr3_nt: TGTGCCAGCAGTGCCGGTGGAGGTAATGAAAAACTGTTTTTT; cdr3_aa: CASSAGGGNEKLFF
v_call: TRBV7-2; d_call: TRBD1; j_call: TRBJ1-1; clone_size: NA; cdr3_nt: TGTGCCAGCAGCTTTACAGGGGGCACTGAAGCTTTCTTT; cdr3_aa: CASSFTGGTEAFF
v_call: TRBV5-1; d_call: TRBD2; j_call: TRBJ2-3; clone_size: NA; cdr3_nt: TGCGCCAGCAGCTTGGGACTAGCACCCACGACAGATACGCAGTATTTT; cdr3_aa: CASSLGLAPTTDTQYF
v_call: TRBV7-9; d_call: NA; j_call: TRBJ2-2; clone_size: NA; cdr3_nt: TGTGCCAGCAGCCCTCAAACAACCGGGGAGCTGTTTTTT; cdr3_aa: CASSPQTTGELFF
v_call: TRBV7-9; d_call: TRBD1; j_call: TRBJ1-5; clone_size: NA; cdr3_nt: TGTGCCAGCAGCTTATCGTGGACAGGGCCGTACGATCAGCCCCAGCATTTT; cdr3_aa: CASSLSWTGPYDQPQHF
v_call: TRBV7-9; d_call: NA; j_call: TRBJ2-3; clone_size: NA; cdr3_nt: TGTGCCAGCAGCTTAGCGCTAGTTCCAGATACGCAGTATTTT; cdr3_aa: CASSLALVPDTQYF
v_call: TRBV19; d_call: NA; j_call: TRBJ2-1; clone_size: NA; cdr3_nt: TGTGCCAGTAGTATAGGTACCACCAGCTACAATGAGCAGTTCTTC; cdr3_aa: CASSIGTTSYNEQFF
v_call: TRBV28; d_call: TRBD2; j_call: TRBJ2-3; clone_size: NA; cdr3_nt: TGTGCCAGCAGTCCCCTAGCGGGGTACACAGATACGCAGTATTTT; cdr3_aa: CASSPLAGYTDTQYF
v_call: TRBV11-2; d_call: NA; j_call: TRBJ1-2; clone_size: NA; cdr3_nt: TGTGCCAGCAGCCCCCGGGGGATGGCCAGATACCCCTATGGCTACACCTTC; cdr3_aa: CASSPRGMARYPYGYTF
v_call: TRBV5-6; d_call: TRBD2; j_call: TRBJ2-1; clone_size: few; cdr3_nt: TGTGCCAGCAGCTTGGGACTAGCGGGAATGGGTGAGCAGTTCTTC; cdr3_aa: CASSLGLAGMGEQFF
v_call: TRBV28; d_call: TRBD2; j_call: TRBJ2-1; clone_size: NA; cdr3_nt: TGTGCCAGCAGAGGACTAGCGGGAGGGCCTAGCCATGAGCAGTTCTTC; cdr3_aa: CASRGLAGGPSHEQFF
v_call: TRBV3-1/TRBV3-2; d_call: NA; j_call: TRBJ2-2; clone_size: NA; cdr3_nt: TGTGCCAGCAGCCAAGACCGGGACTTCGGCGTAAACACCGGGGAGCTGTTTTTT; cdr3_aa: CASSQDRDFGVNTGELFF
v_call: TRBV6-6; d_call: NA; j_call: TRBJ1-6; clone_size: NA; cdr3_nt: TGTGCCAGCAGTCCCCGACAGCTAAATAATTCACCCCTCCACTTT; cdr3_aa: CASSPRQLNNSPLHF
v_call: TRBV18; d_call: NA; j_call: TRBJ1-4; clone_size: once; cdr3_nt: TGTGCCAGCTCACCTGGACAGATACTTAATGAAAAACTGTTTTTT; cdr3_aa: CASSPGQILNEKLFF
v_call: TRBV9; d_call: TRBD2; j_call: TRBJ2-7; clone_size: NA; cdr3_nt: TGTGCCAGCAGCGTAGGGGGACTAGCGGGGGAGCAGTACTTC; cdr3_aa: CASSVGGLAGEQYF
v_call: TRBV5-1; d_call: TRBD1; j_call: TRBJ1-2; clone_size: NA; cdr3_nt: TGCGCCAGCAGCGTCTCGGGACAGGGGCCGGATGGCTACACCTTC; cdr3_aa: CASSVSGQGPDGYTF
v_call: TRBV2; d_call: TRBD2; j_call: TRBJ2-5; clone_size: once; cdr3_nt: TGTGCCAGCAGACAAGGGACTAGCGGACAAGAGACCCAGTACTTC; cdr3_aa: CASRQGTSGQETQYF
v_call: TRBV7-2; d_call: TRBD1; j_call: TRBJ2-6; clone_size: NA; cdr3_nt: TGTGCCAGCAGCCCAGTCGGGACAGTGTCCTCTGGGGCCAACGTCCTGACTTTC; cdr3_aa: CASSPVGTVSSGANVLTF
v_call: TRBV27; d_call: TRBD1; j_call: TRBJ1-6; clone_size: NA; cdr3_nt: TGTGCCAGCAGACCGACAGGGGGCAGTAGAAATTCACCCCTCCACTTT; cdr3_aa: CASRPTGGSRNSPLHF
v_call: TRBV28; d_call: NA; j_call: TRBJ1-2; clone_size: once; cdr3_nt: TGTGCCAGCAGTCGTCCGGGTCTGGGTGGCTACACCTTC; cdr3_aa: CASSRPGLGGYTF
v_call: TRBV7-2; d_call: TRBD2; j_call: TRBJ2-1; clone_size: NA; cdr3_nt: TGTGCCAGCAGCCCATCGACTAGCGGGAGTGGGTATGAGCAGTTCTTC; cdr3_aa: CASSPSTSGSGYEQFF
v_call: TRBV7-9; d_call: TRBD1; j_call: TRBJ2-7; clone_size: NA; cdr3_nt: TGTGCCAGCAGCTTATTACAGGGGGACGAGCAGTACTTC; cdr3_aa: CASSLLQGDEQYF
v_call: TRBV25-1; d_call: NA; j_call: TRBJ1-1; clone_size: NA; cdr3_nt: TGTGCCAGTAGACAAGCCACTGAAGCTTTCTTT; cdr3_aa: CASRQATEAFF
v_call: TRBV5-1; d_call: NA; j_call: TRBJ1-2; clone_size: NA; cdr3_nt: TGCGCCAGCAGCTTGGTTGGGTCACCGGCTAACTATGGCTACACCTTC; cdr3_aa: CASSLVGSPANYGYTF
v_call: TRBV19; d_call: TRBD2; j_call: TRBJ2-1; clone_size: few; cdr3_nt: TGTGCCAGTGGGACTAGCGCGGACTACAATGAGCAGTTCTTC; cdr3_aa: CASGTSADYNEQFF
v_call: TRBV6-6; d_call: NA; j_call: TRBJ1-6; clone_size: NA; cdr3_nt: TGTGCCAGCAGTTACGCCGGCCGAAGCTCTAATTCACCCCTCCACTTT; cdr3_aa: CASSYAGRSSNSPLHF
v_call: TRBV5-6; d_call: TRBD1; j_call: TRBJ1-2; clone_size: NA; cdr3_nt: TGTGCCAGCAGCTGGGACAGGGCATTGGACTATGGCTACACCTTC; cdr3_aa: CASSWDRALDYGYTF
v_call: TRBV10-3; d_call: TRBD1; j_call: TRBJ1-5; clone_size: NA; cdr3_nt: TGTGCCATCAGTGAGGGCAGGGGGTATGGCAATCAGCCCCAGCATTTT; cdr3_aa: CAISEGRGYGNQPQHF
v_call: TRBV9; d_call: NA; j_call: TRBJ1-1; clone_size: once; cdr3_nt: TGTGCCAGCAGCGTAGAGCTTAACACTGAAGCTTTCTTT; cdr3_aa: CASSVELNTEAFF
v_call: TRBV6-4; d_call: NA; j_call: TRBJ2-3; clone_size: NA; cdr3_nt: TGTGCCAGCAGTGATTATGGAGGGGCCACAGATACGCAGTATTTT; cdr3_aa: CASSDYGGATDTQYF
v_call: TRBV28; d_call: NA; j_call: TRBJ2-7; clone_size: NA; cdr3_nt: TGTGCCAGCAGTTTTGGCTTCGGGGATCGGTACGAGCAGTACTTC; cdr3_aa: CASSFGFGDRYEQYF
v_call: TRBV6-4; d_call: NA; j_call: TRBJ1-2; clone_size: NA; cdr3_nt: TGTGCCAGCAGTGACTCGGCGGGGGGTCCTTCTTGGGGCTACACCTTC; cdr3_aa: CASSDSAGGPSWGYTF
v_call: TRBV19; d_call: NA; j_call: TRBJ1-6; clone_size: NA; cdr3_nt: TGTGCCAGTAGTATAACAGGGACTTCCTATAATTCACCCCTCCACTTT; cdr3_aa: CASSITGTSYNSPLHF
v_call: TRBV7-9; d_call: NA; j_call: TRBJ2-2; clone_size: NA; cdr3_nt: TGTGCCAGCAGCTTACCTGGGCAGGTTTACGCGAACACCGGGGAGCTGTTTTTT; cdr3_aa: CASSLPGQVYANTGELFF